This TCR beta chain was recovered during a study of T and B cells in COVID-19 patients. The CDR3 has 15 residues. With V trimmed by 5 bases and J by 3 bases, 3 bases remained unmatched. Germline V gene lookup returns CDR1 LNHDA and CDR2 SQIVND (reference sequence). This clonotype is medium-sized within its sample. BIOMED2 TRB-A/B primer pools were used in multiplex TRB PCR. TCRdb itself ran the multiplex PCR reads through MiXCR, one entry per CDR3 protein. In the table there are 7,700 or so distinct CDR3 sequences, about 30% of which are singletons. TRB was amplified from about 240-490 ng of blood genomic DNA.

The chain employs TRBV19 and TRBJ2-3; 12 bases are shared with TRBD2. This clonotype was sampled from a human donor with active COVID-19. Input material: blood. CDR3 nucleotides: TGTGCCAGTAGTGTGACTAGCGGGGGTACAGATACGCAGTATTTT. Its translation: CASSVTSGGTDTQYF. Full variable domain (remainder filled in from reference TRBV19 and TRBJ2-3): DGGITQSPKYLFRKEGQNVTLSCEQNLNHDAMYWYRQDPGQGLRLIYYSQIVNDFQKGDIAEGYSVSREKKESFPLTVTSAQKNPTAFYLCASSVTSGGTDTQYFGPGTRLTVL.